Listed below are T cell receptor beta chains from one sample, sequenced in a study of T cell responses to AZD1222 COVID-19 vaccine. The repertoire was sequenced with immunoSEQ multiplex PCR; TCRdb's copy has only in-frame clones and lacks some. The table lists some 83,000 clones, roughly 90% of them singletons. The sequencing used peripheral blood, collected 28 days after the second AZD1222 dose. The receptors were gathered from an adult who received the AZD1222 COVID-19 vaccine. Both conserved end residues are part of each CDR3. D genes are given only for firm matches. Clone size is not always given. Where it is, it says once, few, many or a class for expanded clones.

.	TRBV19	TRBJ1-1	.	CAAGEGGTNTEAFF	TGTGCGGCCGGAGAGGGGGGAACGAACACTGAAGCTTTCTTT
.	TRBV5-1	TRBJ1-1	.	CASRPGEMNTEAFF	TGCGCCAGCAGGCCGGGGGAGATGAACACTGAAGCTTTCTTT
.	TRBV2	TRBJ1-6	.	CASKVQGLNSPLHF	TGTGCCAGCAAGGTCCAGGGGCTCAATTCACCCCTCCACTTT
.	TRBV6-5	TRBJ1-5	.	CASSFYSNQPQHF	TGTGCCAGCAGCTTCTATAGCAATCAGCCCCAGCATTTT
.	TRBV28	TRBJ1-1	.	CASSFAGGTDTEAFF	TGTGCCAGCAGTTTCGCTGGGGGCACGGACACTGAAGCTTTCTTT
.	TRBV7-9	TRBJ1-2	TRBD1	CASIPRQGAVGNYGYTF	TGTGCCAGCATCCCTAGGCAGGGGGCTGTAGGAAACTATGGCTACACCTTC
.	TRBV11-2	TRBJ1-2	TRBD1	CASSPWTGSDYGYTF	TGTGCCAGCAGCCCTTGGACAGGATCTGACTATGGCTACACCTTC
.	TRBV2	TRBJ1-2	TRBD1	CASSGGGDRVLYGYTF	TGTGCCAGCAGCGGTGGCGGGGACAGGGTTCTCTATGGCTACACCTTC
.	TRBV19	TRBJ1-2	.	CASSPERDYGYTF	TGTGCCAGTAGTCCGGAGCGGGACTATGGCTACACCTTC
.	TRBV9	TRBJ1-1	.	CASSVGWGNTEAFF	TGTGCCAGCAGCGTAGGATGGGGAAACACTGAAGCTTTCTTT
.	TRBV7-3	TRBJ2-3	TRBD2	CASSLGLHTDTQYF	TGTGCCAGCAGCTTGGGACTACACACAGATACGCAGTATTTT
.	TRBV4-3	TRBJ2-7	.	CASSPPNPPPTYEQYF	TGCGCCAGCAGCCCCCCAAATCCGCCCCCCACCTACGAGCAGTACTTC
.	TRBV4-3	TRBJ1-2	TRBD1	CASSQDGTGPYGYTF	TGCGCCAGCAGCCAAGATGGGACAGGGCCCTATGGCTACACCTTC
.	TRBV5-1	TRBJ1-2	.	CASSSQGPYGYTF	TGCGCCAGCAGTTCCCAGGGGCCCTATGGCTACACCTTC
.	TRBV6-5	TRBJ2-1	.	CASSYTGGNYNEQFF	TGTGCCAGCAGTTACACGGGGGGCAACTACAATGAGCAGTTCTTC
.	TRBV23-1	TRBJ1-1	TRBD1	CASSPGQRENTEAFF	TGCGCCAGCAGCCCGGGACAGAGGGAAAACACTGAAGCTTTCTTT
.	TRBV30	TRBJ2-7	TRBD1	CAWSPGTVFYEQYF	TGTGCCTGGAGTCCCGGGACAGTATTCTACGAGCAGTACTTC
once	TRBV24-1	TRBJ1-5	.	CATSPTGRSNQPQHF	TGTGCCACCAGTCCGACAGGTCGGTCAAATCAGCCCCAGCATTTT
.	TRBV6-9	TRBJ1-5	.	CAGMGGLRGQSNQPQHF	TGTGCGGGGATGGGGGGACTCAGGGGTCAGAGCAATCAGCCCCAGCATTTT
.	TRBV30	TRBJ1-6	.	CASKEAMVSPLHF	TGTGCCTCCAAGGAGGCGATGGTTTCACCCCTCCACTTT
.	TRBV29-1	TRBJ1-5	.	CSVGVGSNQPQHF	TGCAGCGTAGGTGTCGGGAGCAATCAGCCCCAGCATTTT
.	TRBV7-3	TRBJ2-2	TRBD2	CASSLSGGASPGELFF	TGTGCCAGCAGCTTAAGCGGGGGGGCCTCCCCCGGGGAGCTGTTTTTT
.	TRBV11-3	TRBJ1-1	.	CASSLGGAAFEAFF	TGTGCCAGCAGCTTAGGGGGGGCTGCCTTTGAAGCTTTCTTT
.	TRBV10-3	TRBJ1-1	.	CAISDFEWAESITEAFF	TGTGCCATCAGTGACTTCGAATGGGCAGAAAGCATCACTGAAGCTTTCTTT
.	TRBV27	TRBJ2-6	.	CASSRDTMVPGANVLTF	TGTGCCAGCTCCCGGGACACGATGGTTCCTGGGGCCAACGTCCTGACTTTC
.	TRBV10-3	TRBJ1-3	.	CAIRTSGGDAGNTIYF	TGTGCCATCAGGACGTCCGGGGGCGACGCTGGAAACACCATATATTTT
once	TRBV2	TRBJ2-3	TRBD2	CASSAQTSGHRDTQYF	TGTGCCAGCAGTGCCCAGACTAGCGGCCACAGAGATACGCAGTATTTT
.	TRBV6-5	TRBJ1-1	.	CASSYQRGNEAFF	TGTGCCAGCAGTTACCAAAGGGGGAATGAAGCTTTCTTT
few	TRBV4-1	TRBJ1-2	.	CASSQGGPSNYGYTF	TGCGCCAGCAGCCAAGGGGGACCGTCAAACTATGGCTACACCTTC
once	TRBV5-4	TRBJ1-1	.	CASSLEAMNTEAFF	TGTGCCAGCAGCTTGGAGGCCATGAACACTGAAGCTTTCTTT
.	TRBV30	TRBJ1-2	.	CAWDGFGQANYGYTF	TGTGCCTGGGACGGATTTGGGCAAGCTAACTATGGCTACACCTTC
.	TRBV15	TRBJ2-1	.	CATSRGPSSYNEQFF	TGTGCCACCAGCAGAGGTCCCAGCTCCTACAATGAGCAGTTCTTC
.	TRBV6-2/TRBV6-3	TRBJ2-3	TRBD2	CASSYWAGGTDTQYF	TGTGCCAGCAGTTACTGGGCGGGGGGCACAGATACGCAGTATTTT
.	TRBV3-1/TRBV3-2	TRBJ2-3	.	CASSQGGDTQYF	TGTGCCAGCAGCCAAGGGGGGGATACGCAGTATTTT
.	TRBV2	TRBJ1-2	TRBD1	CASRTTYLDREGYGYTF	TGTGCCAGCAGGACAACGTACCTGGACAGGGAGGGCTATGGCTACACCTTC
.	TRBV9	TRBJ1-2	TRBD1	CASSTSTGSNYGYTF	TGTGCCAGCAGCACCTCGACAGGGTCTAACTATGGCTACACCTTC
.	TRBV12-5	TRBJ1-4	TRBD1	CASGFPHKDPGQGEVEFTF	TGTGCTAGTGGTTTCCCCCATAAAGATCCGGGACAGGGAGAAGTGGAGTTTACTTTT